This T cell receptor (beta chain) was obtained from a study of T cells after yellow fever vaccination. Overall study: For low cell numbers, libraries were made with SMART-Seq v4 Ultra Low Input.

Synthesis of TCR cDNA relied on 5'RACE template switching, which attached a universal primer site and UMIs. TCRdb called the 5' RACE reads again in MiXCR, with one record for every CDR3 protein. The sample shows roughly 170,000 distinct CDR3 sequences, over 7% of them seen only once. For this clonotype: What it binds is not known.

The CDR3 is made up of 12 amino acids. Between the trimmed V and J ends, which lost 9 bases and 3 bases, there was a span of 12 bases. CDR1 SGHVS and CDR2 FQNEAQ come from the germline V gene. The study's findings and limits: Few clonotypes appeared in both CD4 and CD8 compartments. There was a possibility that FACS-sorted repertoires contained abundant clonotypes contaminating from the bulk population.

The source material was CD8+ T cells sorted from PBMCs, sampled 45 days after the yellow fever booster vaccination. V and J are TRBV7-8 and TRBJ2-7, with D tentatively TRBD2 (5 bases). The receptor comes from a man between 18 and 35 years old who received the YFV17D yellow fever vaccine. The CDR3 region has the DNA TGTGCCAGTCAGCGAGAGGGCTACGAGCAGTACGTC. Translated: CASQREGYEQYV.